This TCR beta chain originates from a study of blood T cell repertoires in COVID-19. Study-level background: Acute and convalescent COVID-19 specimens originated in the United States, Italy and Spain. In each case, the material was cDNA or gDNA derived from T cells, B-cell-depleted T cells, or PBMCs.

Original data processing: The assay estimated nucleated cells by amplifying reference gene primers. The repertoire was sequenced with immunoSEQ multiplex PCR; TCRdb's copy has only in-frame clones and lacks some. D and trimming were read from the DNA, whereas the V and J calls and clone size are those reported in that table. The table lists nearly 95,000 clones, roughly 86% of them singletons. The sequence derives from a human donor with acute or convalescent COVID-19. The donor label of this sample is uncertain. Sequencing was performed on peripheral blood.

The CDR3 is CASSPSQGSSYEQYF. DNA of the CDR3: TGTGCCAGCTCACCGTCCCAGGGTTCCTCCTACGAGCAGTACTTC. The chain recombines TRBV18 with TRBJ2-7; TRBD1 is a possible D gene (5 bases). Germline V gene data show CDR1 as KGHSH and CDR2 as LQKENI. CDR3 size: 15 residues. V gave up 3 bases and J gave up 0 bases, with 12 bases separating them.